The entry that follows covers one TCR beta chain sequence. This entry comes from a study of monozygotic twins with inflammatory bowel disease. The CDR3 has 16 residues. The V gene's germline CDR1 is SGDLS and CDR2 YYNGEE. In preparing each TCR library, 3500 ng of total RNA was used. Samples each yielded cDNA through eight separate reactions. TCRdb derives one entry per CDR3 protein from the 5' RACE reads, leaving out DNA. The sample holds about 210,000 distinct CDR3 sequences. Unsorted whole blood yielded the total RNA, with T cells left unselected. This TCR was recovered from a human donor with ulcerative colitis or Crohn's disease, or a healthy co-twin of an affected twin (not recorded which). This sequence joins TRBV9 and TRBJ1-1. Specimen: blood. The CDR3 is CASSAQSQVTNTEAFF.